These 28 T cell receptor beta chains were sequenced from one sample in a study of early T cells in non-severe SARS-CoV-2 infection. TCRdb ran MiXCR on the 5' RACE reads and lists one entry per CDR3 protein. There are about 72,000 distinct CDR3 sequences in the sample; around 10% occur only once, and about 8.3% lies in the top ten. Specimen: whole blood, collected at baseline. These TCRs come from an adult who was a healthcare worker with PCR-confirmed SARS-CoV-2 infection or an uninfected control (not recorded which).

In this sample, this clonotype turned up a few times. This sequence joins TRBV12-3 or TRBV12-4 and TRBJ1-6; D is uncertain. Trimming cost V 8 bases and J 0 bases, with 5 bases left between them. CDR3 length: 13 amino acids. The CDR3 coding sequence is TGTGCCAGCGCGAGCTCCTATAATTCACCCCTCCACTTT. It encodes CASASSYNSPLHF.

In its sample, this clonotype was seen a few times. The chain has TRBV11-2 and TRBJ1-4; tentatively, D is TRBD1 (6 bases). The CDR3 is 15 residues long. The V and J ends lost 4 bases and 2 bases respectively, with 11 bases between them. Germline V CDR1 and CDR2: SGHAT, FQNNGV. The CDR3 is CASSSQGFTNEKLFF. The CDR3 DNA reads TGTGCCAGCAGCTCACAGGGATTTACTAATGAAAAACTGTTTTTT.

For this clonotype: Lacking the conserved final phenylalanine or tryptophan, this CDR3 likely reflects a read error. This chain connects TRBV5-8 to TRBJ2-3, with TRBD1 identical over 9 bases. V lost 0 bases, J lost 4 bases, and 3 bases stayed unmatched. Looked up from germline, CDR1 is SGHTS and CDR2 is YDEGEE. The CDR3 consists of 15 residues. Here the CDR3 DNA reads TGTGCCAGCAGCTTGGGGACAGGGGTAGCAGATACGCAGTATTTA. Its protein product is CASSLGTGVADTQYL.

Only a few counts were recorded for this clonotype. The chain joins TRBV12-3 or TRBV12-4 to TRBJ2-3; 13 bases are shared with TRBD2. J was trimmed by 8 bases and V by 1 base; bases with no gene match: 6. The CDR3 has 16 residues. CDR3 nucleotide sequence: TGTGCCAGCAGTTTAGGACTAGCGGGGGGTCTCAGTACGCAGTATTTT. It encodes CASSLGLAGGLSTQYF.

V and J are TRBV7-2 and TRBJ2-3; a possible D gene is TRBD2 (7 bases). The germline gives CDR1 SGHTA, CDR2 FQGNSA. V was cut by 2 bases and J by 3 bases, with 15 bases left in between. The CDR3 sequence is 16 residues long. The CDR3 DNA reads TGTGCCAGCAGCTTACGCCCCCGGGGGGCGACAGATACGCAGTATTTT. Amino acids: CASSLRPRGATDTQYF.

The table lists this clonotype with a few counts. The CDR3 nucleotides read TGCGCCAGCAGCTTGTCAGGGGGGCGCTTCTACGAGCAGTACTTC. Amino acid sequence: CASSLSGGRFYEQYF. The chain is built from TRBV5-1 and TRBJ2-7; D might be TRBD1 (7 bases). The CDR3 covers 15 residues. Trimming stripped 1 base from V and 3 bases from J, with 14 bases between. The germline CDR1 and CDR2 sequences are SGHRS and YFSETQ.

This clonotype showed up many times. The chain is built from TRBV12-5 and TRBJ2-2; D unresolved. CDR3 length: 13 amino acids. The V end was cut by 8 bases, the J end by 4 bases, with 11 bases between. CDR1 is LGHNT and CDR2 is FRNRAP in the germline V gene. CDR3 protein: CASSLRSTGELFF. The CDR3 DNA reads TGTGCTAGTAGCCTCAGGAGCACCGGGGAGCTGTTTTTT.

This clonotype was observed many times. The rearrangement joins TRBV5-1 to TRBJ2-3, with 7 bases lining up with TRBD1. With V trimmed by 6 bases and J by 3 bases, 4 bases remained unmatched. Germline CDR1 is SGHRS and CDR2 is YFSETQ. CDR3 length: 13 residues. The CDR3 loop reads CASTETGTDTQYF. The DNA for the CDR3 is TGCGCCAGCACCGAGACAGGGACAGATACGCAGTATTTT.

This clonotype was detected ten times or more. The chain carries TRBV7-3 and TRBJ2-1; 8 bases fit TRBD1. With 5 bases clipped from V and 0 bases from J, the junction kept 12 bases outside the gene matches. Germline V CDR1 and CDR2: SGHTA, FQGTGA. The length of the CDR3 is 18 residues. The CDR3 sequence is CASSLRPGQESSYNEQFF. For the CDR3, the DNA is TGTGCCAGCAGCCTCCGCCCGGGACAGGAGAGCTCCTACAATGAGCAGTTCTTC.

This clonotype came up a few times. The chain combines TRBV27 with TRBJ1-4; 9 bases agree with TRBD1. V dropped 3 bases and J dropped 5; count of bases not matched to a gene: 1. There are 14 residues in the CDR3. Germline assignment: CDR1 MNHEY and CDR2 SMNVEV (reference sequence). CDR3 DNA: TGTGCCAGCAGTTTGGACAGGGGCAATGAAAAACTGTTTTTT. It codes for CASSLDRGNEKLFF. Based on the CDR3 plus reference TRBV27 and TRBJ1-4, the full variable domain is EAQVTQNPRYLITVTGKKLTVTCSQNMNHEYMSWYRQDPGLGLRQIYYSMNVEVTDKGDVPEGYKVSRKEKRNFPLILESPSPNQTSLYFCASSLDRGNEKLFFGSGTQLSVL.

This clonotype was picked up a small number of times. The J gene is TRBJ2-1, the V gene TRBV5-1, with 8 bases that match TRBD2. Trimming at V came to 0 bases and at J to 3 bases, leaving 11 bases not matched to a gene. The V gene's germline CDR1 is SGHRS and CDR2 YFSETQ. The CDR3 is 18 amino acids. The CDR3: CASSLVASGYPVYNEQFF. In DNA, the CDR3 is TGCGCCAGCAGCTTGGTTGCTAGCGGGTACCCTGTCTACAATGAGCAGTTCTTC.

This chain uses TRBV4-2 with TRBJ2-1; D is uncertain. This CDR3 region has 18 residues. Germline V gives CDR1 LGHNA, CDR2 YNFKEQ. Trimming shortened V by 0 bases and J by 0 bases, and 15 bases separated the two germline ends. DNA of the CDR3: TGTGCCAGCAGCCAAGAAGGATCGGTTGCCTTCTCCTACAATGAGCAGTTCTTC. It specifies CASSQEGSVAFSYNEQFF.

The chain couples TRBV4-3 to TRBJ1-2, with D tentatively TRBD1 (6 bases). CDR1 and CDR2 from the germline V gene are LGHNA and YSLEER. Trimming took off 0 bases at V and 7 bases at J, with 15 bases between the two ends. The CDR3 is 15 amino acids. CDR3: CASSQDGGRVGGYTF. CDR3 nucleotide sequence: TGCGCCAGCAGCCAAGATGGGGGCAGGGTCGGTGGCTACACCTTC.

This clonotype was counted a few times. The V call is TRBV4-3, the J call TRBJ1-5, with 10 nucleotides matching TRBD1. Losses at the gene ends were 2 bases for V and 5 bases for J; bases not matched to a gene: 3. This CDR3 has 15 amino acids. CDR1 and CDR2 (germline): LGHNA, YSLEER. The CDR3 DNA is TGCGCCAGCAGCCAATGGGACAGGGGTGATCAGCCCCAGCATTTT. As protein: CASSQWDRGDQPQHF.

The chain has TRBV9 and TRBJ2-1; 11 bases agree with TRBD2. Germline V gives CDR1 SGDLS, CDR2 YYNGEE. CDR3 length: 19 residues. Trimming removed 4 bases from V and 4 bases from J; junction bases left unmatched: 16. CDR3 nucleotides: TGTGCCAGCAGCCCACAAGACCCCGTAGCGGGGGGGTTATACAATGAGCAGTTCTTC. This codes for CASSPQDPVAGGLYNEQFF.

The sample holds a few counts of this clonotype. The chain uses TRBV6-1 and TRBJ2-3; 11 bases are a match to TRBD2. The germline gives CDR1 MNHNS, CDR2 SASEGT. The CDR3 has 16 residues. Unmatched junction bases numbered 2, after V lost 1 base and J lost 2 bases. The chain's CDR3 is CASSEGLAGSTDTQYF. The CDR3 DNA is TGTGCCAGCAGTGAAGGACTAGCGGGATCCACAGATACGCAGTATTTT.

This sequence joins TRBV4-2 and TRBJ1-2; possibly TRBD1 for D (5 bases). There are 14 residues in the CDR3. With 5 bases removed from V and 8 bases from J, the gap between germline ends came to 18 bases. The germline CDR1 and CDR2 sequences are LGHNA and YNFKEQ. The CDR3 bases are TGTGCCAGCAGCATCGCAGGGCACGACCTGGGCTACACCTTC. Translation: CASSIAGHDLGYTF.

The rearrangement joins TRBV7-2 to TRBJ2-2, with 7 bases matching TRBD2. Germline V gene lookup returns CDR1 SGHTA and CDR2 FQGNSA. The length of the CDR3 is 16 residues. Trimming took 2 bases from V and 1 from J; bases not matched to a gene: 4. The CDR3 coding sequence is TGTGCCAGCAGCTTAATGGGAGGGAGGAACACCGGGGAGCTGTTTTTT. This gives the protein CASSLMGGRNTGELFF.

This clonotype showed up just a few times. The chain has TRBV7-6 and TRBJ2-1; TRBD1 aligns across 8 bases. The CDR3 extends over 15 amino acids. Per germline, CDR1 SGHVS and CDR2 FNYEAQ. With V trimmed by 4 bases and J by 7 bases, 9 bases remained unmatched. In nucleotides, the CDR3 is TGTGCCAGCAGCTCCGGACAGGGTATTATTAATGAGCAGTTCTTC. As protein: CASSSGQGIINEQFF. The complete variable domain, with remaining parts taken from reference TRBV7-6 and TRBJ2-1, reads GAGVSQSPRYKVTKRGQDVALRCDPISGHVSLYWYRQALGQGPEFLTYFNYEAQQDKSGLPNDRFSAERPEGSISTLTIQRTEQRDSAMYRCASSSGQGIINEQFFGPGTRLTVL.

The chain couples TRBV11-2 to TRBJ2-3; 12 nucleotides line up with TRBD2. CDR3 size: 15 residues. Trimming removed 6 bases from V and 0 bases from J; junction bases left unmatched: 1. Germline V lookup: CDR1 SGHAT, CDR2 FQNNGV. DNA for the CDR3: TGTGCCAGCAGTGGACTAGCGGGGAGCACAGATACGCAGTATTTT. This sequence encodes CASSGLAGSTDTQYF.

In DNA, the CDR3 is TGCAGTGCTAGACTAGCGGGGGGGAGGAACAATGAGCAGTTCTTC. This translates into CSARLAGGRNNEQFF. The chain recombines TRBV20-1 with TRBJ2-1, with 12 positions matching TRBD2. The CDR3 covers 15 residues. V dropped 2 bases and J dropped 5; count of bases not matched to a gene: 4. Germline loops: CDR1 DFQATT, CDR2 SNEGSKA (reference sequence).

In its sample, this clonotype was seen a few times. The V call is TRBV5-1, the J call TRBJ2-1; D is possibly TRBD1 or TRBD2 (5 bases each). The germline V gene has CDR1 SGHRS and CDR2 YFSETQ. CDR3 length: 17 amino acids. The V and J ends lost 2 bases and 7 bases respectively, with 22 bases between them. Here the CDR3 reads CASSFGEIDPPGNEQFF. The CDR3 bases are TGCGCCAGCAGCTTCGGGGAGATAGACCCCCCAGGGAATGAGCAGTTCTTC.

In its sample, this clonotype was seen a few times. The chain employs TRBV19 and TRBJ2-7; TRBD2 aligns across 7 bases. The CDR3 is made up of 13 amino acids. Germline-derived CDR1 and CDR2 are LNHDA and SQIVND (reference sequence). With 9 bases clipped from V and 4 bases from J, the junction kept 9 bases outside the gene matches. Here the CDR3 DNA reads TGTGCCAGCGCCTCTAGCGGCTTTTACGAGCAGTACTTC. Residues: CASASSGFYEQYF.

This clonotype was counted between two and nine times. The rearrangement uses TRBV6-6 and TRBJ2-3, with D unclear. Germline lookup yields CDR1 MNHNY and CDR2 SVGAGI (reference sequence). The CDR3 runs 13 residues. V was trimmed by 2 bases and J by 3 bases, leaving 6 bases between them. CDR3 loop: CASSYRGTDTQYF. The CDR3 nucleotides read TGTGCCAGCAGTTACCGTGGAACAGATACGCAGTATTTT.

This clonotype turned up a few times. V and J are TRBV15 and TRBJ1-2, with TRBD1 as a possible D gene (5 bases). V dropped 4 bases and J dropped 7 bases, with 19 bases sitting between them. In germline, CDR1 is LNHNV, CDR2 YYDKDF (reference sequence). CDR3 length equals 15 residues. The CDR3 loop reads CATSTQRRGASGYTF. The CDR3 bases are TGTGCCACCAGCACCCAGCGGAGGGGAGCAAGTGGCTACACCTTC.

This clonotype was recorded many times. The chain links TRBV2 to TRBJ2-2; 11 bases fit TRBD2. This CDR3 has 16 amino acids. From germline, CDR1 is SNHLY and CDR2 FYNNEI. Germline trimming cut 6 bases from V and 2 bases from J; bases unmatched to any gene: 5. This chain's CDR3 is CASSPGLADNTGELFF. The CDR3 nucleotides read TGTGCCAGCAGCCCGGGACTAGCGGACAACACCGGGGAGCTGTTTTTT.

V is TRBV20-1 and J is TRBJ2-5, with D maybe TRBD2 (6 bases). The V end was cut by 6 bases, the J end by 4 bases, with 18 bases between. Germline V gene sequence: CDR1 DFQATT, CDR2 SNEGSKA (reference sequence). The CDR3 runs to 14 residues. The CDR3 is CSAPRGGALETQYF. In DNA, the CDR3 is TGCAGTGCACCACGGGGCGGGGCCTTAGAGACCCAGTACTTC.

This clonotype was seen a few times. The CDR3 protein is CASSPTGTGIDEQYF. DNA of the CDR3: TGTGCCAGCAGCCCAACCGGGACAGGGATCGACGAGCAGTACTTC. The V gene is TRBV11-2, the J gene TRBJ2-7, with 9 nucleotides matching TRBD1. From germline, CDR1 is SGHAT and CDR2 FQNNGV. The CDR3 extends over 15 amino acids. V shed 5 bases, J shed 5 bases, and the junction held 10 bases outside the gene matches.